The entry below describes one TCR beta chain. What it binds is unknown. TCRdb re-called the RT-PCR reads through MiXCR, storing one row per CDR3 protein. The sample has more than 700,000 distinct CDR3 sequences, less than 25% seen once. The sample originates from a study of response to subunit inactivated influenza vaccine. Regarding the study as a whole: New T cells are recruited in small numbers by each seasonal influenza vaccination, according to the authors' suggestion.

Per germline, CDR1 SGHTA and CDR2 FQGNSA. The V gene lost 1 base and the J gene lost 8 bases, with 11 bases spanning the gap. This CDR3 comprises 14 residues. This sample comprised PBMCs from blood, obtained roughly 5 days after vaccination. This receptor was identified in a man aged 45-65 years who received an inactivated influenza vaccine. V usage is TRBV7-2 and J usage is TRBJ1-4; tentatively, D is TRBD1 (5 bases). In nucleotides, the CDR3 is TGTGCCAGCAGCTTAGAAAGGGGTAGCGAAAAACTGTTTTTT. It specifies CASSLERGSEKLFF.